These 10 T cell receptor beta chains came from one sample sequenced in a study of T cells after yellow fever vaccination. TCRdb redid the calling of the 5' RACE reads with MiXCR, one entry per CDR3 protein. The data show roughly 310,000 distinct CDR3 sequences, 8.7% seen once. The source material was PBMCs, sampled on the day of the first yellow fever vaccination. The origin of the receptors is a young man who received the YFV17D yellow fever vaccine.

This clonotype appeared many times. This chain links TRBV7-2 with TRBJ2-2; no firm D call. The V end was cut by 1 base, the J end by 4 bases, with 13 bases between. CDR3 size: 16 residues. Per the germline V gene, CDR1 is SGHTA and CDR2 is FQGNSA. The DNA for the CDR3 is TGTGCCAGCAGCTTAGGCCGTTGGGGTGCCACCGGGGAGCTGTTTTTT. As protein: CASSLGRWGATGELFF.

This clonotype was seen a few times. J is TRBJ2-3 and V is TRBV4-3; TRBD1 aligns across 9 bases. The CDR3 totals 14 residues. Germline lookup yields CDR1 LGHNA and CDR2 YSLEER. The trim removed 5 bases at V and 3 bases at J, leaving 3 bases unmatched. The CDR3 sequence is CASSYRGLTDTQYF. CDR3 DNA sequence: TGCGCCAGCAGCTACAGGGGGCTTACAGATACGCAGTATTTT.

In this sample, this clonotype turned up many times. V usage is TRBV7-2 and J usage is TRBJ1-3; perhaps TRBD1 as D (5 bases). The germline gives CDR1 SGHTA, CDR2 FQGNSA. The CDR3 has 16 residues. Between the trimmed V and J ends, which lost 1 base and 3 bases, there was a span of 13 bases. The CDR3: CASSLVAREYGNTIYF. DNA of the CDR3: TGTGCCAGCAGCTTAGTGGCCAGGGAATATGGAAACACCATATATTTT.

V is TRBV15 and J is TRBJ1-4; 7 bases are a match to TRBD1. The CDR3 is 17 amino acids. V dropped 3 bases and J dropped 3; count of bases not matched to a gene: 10. The germline gives CDR1 LNHNV, CDR2 YYDKDF (reference sequence). The CDR3 is CATSRTGGGLANEKLFF. CDR3 sequence (DNA): TGTGCCACCAGCAGGACGGGAGGGGGCCTGGCTAATGAAAAACTGTTTTTT.

The sample holds many counts of this clonotype. The chain employs TRBV3-1 and TRBJ1-1; unclear D gene. This CDR3 contains 14 residues. CDR1 is LGHDT, CDR2 YNNKEL, per germline (reference sequence). V was pared by 0 bases and J by 5 bases, with 10 bases between. The CDR3 region has the DNA TGTGCCAGCAGCCAAGATCAACTGGCAACTGAAGCTTTCTTT. This gives the protein CASSQDQLATEAFF.

This clonotype was counted many times. The chain combines TRBV5-1 with TRBJ1-1, with TRBD1 as a possible D gene (6 bases). Trimming took off 0 bases at V and 7 bases at J, with 10 bases between the two ends. Germline CDR1 is SGHRS and CDR2 is YFSETQ. CDR3 size: 13 residues. The CDR3 DNA is TGCGCCAGCAGCTTGGCACAGGGAGGTGAAGCTTTCTTT. It specifies CASSLAQGGEAFF.

This sequence joins TRBV29-1 and TRBJ2-7; D not certain. The V and J ends lost 4 bases and 3 bases respectively, with 10 bases between them. The CDR3 is made up of 12 amino acids. Per germline, CDR1 SQVTM and CDR2 ANQGSEA. The CDR3 is CSVATSLYEQYF. Written as DNA, the CDR3 is TGCAGCGTTGCGACAAGTCTCTACGAGCAGTACTTC.

At least ten counts were recorded for this clonotype. The genes are TRBV10-3 and TRBJ2-7, with D unclear. The germline V gene encodes CDR1 ENHRY and CDR2 SYGVKD. V gave up 3 bases and J gave up 3 bases, with 6 bases separating them. The CDR3 sequence is 12 residues long. The CDR3 is CAISEKVYEQYV. CDR3 nucleotide sequence: TGTGCCATCAGTGAAAAGGTCTACGAGCAGTACGTC.

This chain connects TRBV12-3 or TRBV12-4 to TRBJ2-6; D remains unclear. V shed 6 bases and J shed 4 bases, with 10 bases lying between them. The CDR3 contains 14 residues. CDR3 region: CASSPDVGANVLTF. The CDR3 nucleotides are TGTGCCAGCAGCCCTGACGTAGGGGCCAACGTCCTGACTTTC.

V usage is TRBV7-3 and J usage is TRBJ2-5, with 7 bases aligning to TRBD1. Germline V gene sequence: CDR1 SGHTA, CDR2 FQGTGA. V lost 5 bases, J lost 4 bases, and 7 bases stayed unmatched. This CDR3 has 14 amino acids. CDR3 residues: CASSLGQSLETQYF. The CDR3 nucleotides read TGTGCCAGCAGCCTGGGACAGTCATTAGAGACCCAGTACTTC.